The 2 T cell receptor beta chains given below trace back to one sample, sequenced in a study of cytomegalovirus exposure and HLA in healthy donors (dated by TCRdb to 2016 to 2017). The library was obtained by the immunoSEQ multiplex PCR assay. The multiplex PCR relied on a mix of 60 forward primers for TCR Vbeta segments and 13 reverse primers for TCR Jbeta segments. TCRdb took this table from immuneACCESS and kept in-frame rearrangements with V and J called. Such tables lack part of the clones; where checked against another copy, unresolved V genes explain under half of the gap, and the rest is unexplained. The sample table lists around 97,000 clones, over 75% of them with a count of one. The ten largest account for approximately 5.4% of the sample. Specimen: PBMCs. The receptors shown here come from a man aged 35 to 55 in good health and CMV-seropositive.

The rearrangement uses TRBV27 and TRBJ1-1; possible D gene TRBD1, 6 bases. The CDR3 runs to 16 residues. Germline V CDR1 and CDR2: MNHEY, SMNVEV (reference sequence). V lost 3 bases and J 1 base, leaving 15 bases between the germline ends. In DNA, the CDR3 is TGTGCCAGCAGTTTCCAAGTCCAGACAGGGAACACTGAAGCTTTCTTT. Protein product: CASSFQVQTGNTEAFF.

Concerning this clone itself: The junction departs from germline at one end; a sequencing error may be responsible. The chain carries TRBV5-1 and TRBJ2-6, with TRBD1 matching 10 bases. The length of the CDR3 is 19 residues. The germline gives CDR1 SGHRS, CDR2 YFSETQ. The CDR3 sequence is CASSSDRDRGFTGANGLTF. The CDR3, as DNA: TGCGCCAGCAGCTCAGACCGGGACAGGGGATTCACTGGGGCCAACGGCCTGACTTTC.